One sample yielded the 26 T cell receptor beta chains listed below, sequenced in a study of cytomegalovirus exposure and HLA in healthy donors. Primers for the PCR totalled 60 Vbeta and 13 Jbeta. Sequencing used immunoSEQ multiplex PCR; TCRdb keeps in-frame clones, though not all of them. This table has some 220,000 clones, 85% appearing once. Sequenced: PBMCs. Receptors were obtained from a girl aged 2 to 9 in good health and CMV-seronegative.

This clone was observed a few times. CDR3 sequence reads: CASSYVRGREKLFF. CDR3 DNA sequence: TGTGCCAGCAGTTACGTCAGGGGGCGGGAAAAACTGTTTTTT. V usage is TRBV6-5 and J usage is TRBJ1-4; 8 nucleotides agree with TRBD1. CDR1 is MNHEY and CDR2 is SVGAGI in the germline V gene. There are 14 residues in the CDR3. The junction had 4 bases not matched to a gene; V was cut back by 2 bases and J by 8 bases.

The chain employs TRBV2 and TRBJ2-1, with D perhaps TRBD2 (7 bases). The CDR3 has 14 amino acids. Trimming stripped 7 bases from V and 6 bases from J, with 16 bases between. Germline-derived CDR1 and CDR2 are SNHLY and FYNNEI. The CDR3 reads CASTLLGGGNEQFF. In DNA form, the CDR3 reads TGTGCCAGCACCTTATTAGGGGGGGGCAATGAGCAGTTCTTC.

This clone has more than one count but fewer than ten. CDR3 coding DNA: TGTGCCATTCGGGACAGCCTACCCAATCAGCCCCAGCATTTT. Its protein product is CAIRDSLPNQPQHF. The chain couples TRBV6-1 to TRBJ1-5, with TRBD1 matching over 7 bases. Germline assignment: CDR1 MNHNS and CDR2 SASEGT. This CDR3 has 14 residues. The junction had 9 bases not matched to a gene; V was cut back by 10 bases and J by 3 bases.

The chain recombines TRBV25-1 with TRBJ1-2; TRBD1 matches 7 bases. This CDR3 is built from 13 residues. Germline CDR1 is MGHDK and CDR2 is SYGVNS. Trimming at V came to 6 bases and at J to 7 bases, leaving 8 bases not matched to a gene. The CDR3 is CASSPSTGRGYTF. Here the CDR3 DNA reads TGTGCCAGCAGCCCTTCGACAGGGCGTGGCTACACCTTC.

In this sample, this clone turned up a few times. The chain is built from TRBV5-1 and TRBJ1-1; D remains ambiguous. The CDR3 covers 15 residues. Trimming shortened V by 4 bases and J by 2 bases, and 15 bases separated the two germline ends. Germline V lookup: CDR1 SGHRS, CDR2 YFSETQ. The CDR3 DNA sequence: TGCGCCAGCAGCCTGCGGGCTGTAAAAAACACTGAAGCTTTCTTT. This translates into CASSLRAVKNTEAFF.

The CDR3 reads CASNDGTSGREQYF. In DNA, the CDR3 is TGTGCCAGCAATGACGGTACTAGCGGACGCGAGCAGTACTTC. The rearrangement links TRBV2 to TRBJ2-7; TRBD2 agrees at 8 bases. The germline CDR1 and CDR2 sequences are SNHLY and FYNNEI. V trimming: 7 bases; J trimming: 6 bases; junction bases outside the gene matches: 11. The CDR3 covers 14 residues.

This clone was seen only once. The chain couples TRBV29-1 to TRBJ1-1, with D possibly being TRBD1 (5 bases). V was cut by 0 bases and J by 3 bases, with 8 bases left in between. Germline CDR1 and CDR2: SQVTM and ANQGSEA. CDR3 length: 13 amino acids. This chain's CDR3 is CSVEDRVDTEAFF. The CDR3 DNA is TGCAGCGTTGAAGACAGGGTAGACACTGAAGCTTTCTTT. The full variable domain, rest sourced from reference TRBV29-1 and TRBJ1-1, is SAVISQKPSRDICQRGTSLTIQCQVDSQVTMMFWYRQQPGQSLTLIATANQGSEATYESGFVIDKFPISRPNLTFSTLTVSNMSPEDSSIYLCSVEDRVDTEAFFGQGTRLTVV.

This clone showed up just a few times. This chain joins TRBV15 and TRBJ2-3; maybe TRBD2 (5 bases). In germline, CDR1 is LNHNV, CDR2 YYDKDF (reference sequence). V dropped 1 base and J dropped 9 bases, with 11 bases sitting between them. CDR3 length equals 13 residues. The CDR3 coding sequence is TGTGCCACCAGCAGAGTTCCGTCGGGGACGCAGTATTTT. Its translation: CATSRVPSGTQYF.

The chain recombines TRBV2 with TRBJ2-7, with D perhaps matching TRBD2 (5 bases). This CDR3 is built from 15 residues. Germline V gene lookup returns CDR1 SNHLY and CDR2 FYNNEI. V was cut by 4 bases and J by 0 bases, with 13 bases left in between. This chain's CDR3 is CASSGESLSSYEQYF. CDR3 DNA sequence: TGTGCCAGCAGTGGGGAGTCCTTGAGCTCCTACGAGCAGTACTTC.

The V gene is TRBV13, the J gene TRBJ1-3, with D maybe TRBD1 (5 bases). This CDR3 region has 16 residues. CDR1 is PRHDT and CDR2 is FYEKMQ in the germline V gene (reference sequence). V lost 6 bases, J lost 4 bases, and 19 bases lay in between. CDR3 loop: CASSFSEGVSGNTIYF. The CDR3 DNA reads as TGTGCCAGCAGTTTTTCCGAAGGGGTATCGGGAAACACCATATATTTT.

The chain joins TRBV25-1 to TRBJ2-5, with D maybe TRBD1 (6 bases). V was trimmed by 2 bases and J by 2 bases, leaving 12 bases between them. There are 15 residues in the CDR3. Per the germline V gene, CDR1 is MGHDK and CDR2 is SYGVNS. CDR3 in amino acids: CASSETGPLQETQYF. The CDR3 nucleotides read TGTGCCAGCAGTGAAACAGGGCCGCTACAAGAGACCCAGTACTTC.

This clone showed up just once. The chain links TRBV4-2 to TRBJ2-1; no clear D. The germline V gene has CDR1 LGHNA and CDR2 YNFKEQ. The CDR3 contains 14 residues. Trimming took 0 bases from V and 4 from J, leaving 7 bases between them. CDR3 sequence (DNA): TGTGCCAGCAGCCAAGATTGGCGGTACAATGAGCAGTTCTTC. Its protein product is CASSQDWRYNEQFF.

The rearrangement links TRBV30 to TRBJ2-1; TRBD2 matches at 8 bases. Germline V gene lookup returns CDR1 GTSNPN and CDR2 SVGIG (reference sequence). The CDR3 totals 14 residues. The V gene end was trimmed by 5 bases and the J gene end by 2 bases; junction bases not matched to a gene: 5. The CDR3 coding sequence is TGTGCCTGGTCTTGGCGGGGGGCCTACAATGAGCAGTTCTTC. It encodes CAWSWRGAYNEQFF. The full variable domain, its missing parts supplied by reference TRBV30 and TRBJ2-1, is SQTIHQWPATLVQPVGSPLSLECTVEGTSNPNLYWYRQAAGRGLQLLFYSVGIGQISSEVPQNLSASRPQDRQFILSSKKLLLSDSGFYLCAWSWRGAYNEQFFGPGTRLTVL.

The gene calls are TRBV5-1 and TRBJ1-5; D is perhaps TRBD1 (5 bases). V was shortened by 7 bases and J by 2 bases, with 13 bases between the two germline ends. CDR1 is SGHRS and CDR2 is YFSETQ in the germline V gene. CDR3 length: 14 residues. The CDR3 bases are TGCGCCAGCTTCGGGGGGAAAGGCAATCAGCCCCAGCATTTT. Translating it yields CASFGGKGNQPQHF.

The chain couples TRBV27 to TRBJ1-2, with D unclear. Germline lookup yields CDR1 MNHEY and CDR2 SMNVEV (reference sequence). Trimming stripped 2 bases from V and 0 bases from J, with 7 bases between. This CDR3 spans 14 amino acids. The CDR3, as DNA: TGTGCCAGCAGTTTAGCAGGATCTAACTATGGCTACACCTTC. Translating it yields CASSLAGSNYGYTF.

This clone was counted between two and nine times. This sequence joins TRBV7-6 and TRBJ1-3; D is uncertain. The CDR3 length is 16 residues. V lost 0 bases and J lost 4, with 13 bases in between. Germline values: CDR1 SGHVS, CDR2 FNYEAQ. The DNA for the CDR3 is TGTGCCAGCAGCTTAGCGGTATGGTCCGCGGGAAACACCATATATTTT. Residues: CASSLAVWSAGNTIYF.

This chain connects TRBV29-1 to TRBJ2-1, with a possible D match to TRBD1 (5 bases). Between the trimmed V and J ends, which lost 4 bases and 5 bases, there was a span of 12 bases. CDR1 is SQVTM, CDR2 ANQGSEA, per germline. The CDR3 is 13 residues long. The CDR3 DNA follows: TGCAGCGTTGGGTCAGGGTTTGACAATGAGCAGTTCTTC. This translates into CSVGSGFDNEQFF.

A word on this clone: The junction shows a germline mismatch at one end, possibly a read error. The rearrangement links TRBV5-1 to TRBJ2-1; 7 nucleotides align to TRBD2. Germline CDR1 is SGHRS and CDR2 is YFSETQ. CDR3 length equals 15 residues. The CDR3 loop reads CASRLGGSSYNEQFF. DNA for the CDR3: TGCGCCAGCAGGTTGGGCGGGAGCTCCTACAATGAGCAGTTCTTC.

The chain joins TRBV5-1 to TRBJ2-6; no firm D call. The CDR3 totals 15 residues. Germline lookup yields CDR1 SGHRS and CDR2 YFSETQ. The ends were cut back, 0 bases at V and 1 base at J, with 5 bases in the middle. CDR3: CASSLDGSGANVLTF. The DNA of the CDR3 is TGCGCCAGCAGCTTGGACGGGTCTGGGGCCAACGTCCTGACTTTC. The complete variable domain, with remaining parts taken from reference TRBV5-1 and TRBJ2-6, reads KAGVTQTPRYLIKTRGQQVTLSCSPISGHRSVSWYQQTPGQGLQFLFEYFSETQRNKGNFPGRFSGRQFSNSRSEMNVSTLELGDSALYLCASSLDGSGANVLTFGAGSRLTVL.

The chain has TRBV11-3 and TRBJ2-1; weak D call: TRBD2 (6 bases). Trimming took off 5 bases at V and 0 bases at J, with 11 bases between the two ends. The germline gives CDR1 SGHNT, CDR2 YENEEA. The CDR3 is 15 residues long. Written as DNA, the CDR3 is TGTGCCAGCAGCCGCAGCGGGCCCTCCTACAATGAGCAGTTCTTC. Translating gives CASSRSGPSYNEQFF.

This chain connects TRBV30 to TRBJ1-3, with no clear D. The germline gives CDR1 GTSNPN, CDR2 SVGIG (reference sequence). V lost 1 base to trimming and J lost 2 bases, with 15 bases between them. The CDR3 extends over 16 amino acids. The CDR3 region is CAWSAGVRGTGNTIYF. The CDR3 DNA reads TGTGCCTGGAGTGCGGGAGTGCGAGGAACTGGAAACACCATATATTTT.

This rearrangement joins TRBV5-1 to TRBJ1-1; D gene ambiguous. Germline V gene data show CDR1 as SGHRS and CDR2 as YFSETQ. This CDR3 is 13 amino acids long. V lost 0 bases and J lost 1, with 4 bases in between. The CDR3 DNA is TGCGCCAGCAGCTTGGACACGAACACTGAAGCTTTCTTT. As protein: CASSLDTNTEAFF.

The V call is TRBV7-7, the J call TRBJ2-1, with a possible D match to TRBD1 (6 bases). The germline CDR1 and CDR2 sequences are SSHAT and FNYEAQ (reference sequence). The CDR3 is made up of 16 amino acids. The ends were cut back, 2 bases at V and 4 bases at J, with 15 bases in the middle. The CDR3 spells CASSLWTGGAYNEQFF. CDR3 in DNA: TGTGCCAGCAGCTTATGGACTGGGGGCGCTTACAATGAGCAGTTCTTC.

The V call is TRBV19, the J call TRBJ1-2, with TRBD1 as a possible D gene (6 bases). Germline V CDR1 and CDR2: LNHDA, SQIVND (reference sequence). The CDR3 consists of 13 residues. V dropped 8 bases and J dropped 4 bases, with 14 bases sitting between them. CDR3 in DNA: TGTGCCAGTGGTGGGGGCTGGGTCTATGGCTACACCTTC. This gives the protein CASGGGWVYGYTF.

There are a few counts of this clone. This chain's CDR3 is CASSLTGWPNEKLFF. The DNA of the CDR3 is TGTGCCAGCAGTCTTACAGGGTGGCCTAATGAAAAACTGTTTTTT. The chain combines TRBV25-1 with TRBJ1-4, with D possibly matching TRBD1 (6 bases). The CDR3 has 15 residues. CDR1 is MGHDK and CDR2 is SYGVNS in the germline V gene. Trimming removed 5 bases from V and 3 bases from J, with 13 bases in between.

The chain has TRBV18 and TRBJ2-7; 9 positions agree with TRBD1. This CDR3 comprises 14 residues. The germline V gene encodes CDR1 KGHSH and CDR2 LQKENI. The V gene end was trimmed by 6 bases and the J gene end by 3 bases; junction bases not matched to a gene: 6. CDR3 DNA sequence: TGTGCCAGCTCGCAGGGGACAGGGAACTACGAGCAGTACTTC. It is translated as CASSQGTGNYEQYF.